Below, one T cell receptor beta chain is given with its context. The antigen remains unidentified. The data stem from a study of response to subunit inactivated influenza vaccine. From the RT-PCR reads, TCRdb called clonotypes with MiXCR, one entry per CDR3 protein. Of fewer than 650,000 distinct CDR3 sequences listed, roughly 13% were seen once; the top ten hold less than 15%. CDR3 length equals 16 residues. Between the trimmed V and J ends, which lost 0 bases and 6 bases, there was a span of 18 bases. Germline V lookup: CDR1 LGHNA, CDR2 YSLEER. Study-wide findings and caveats: New T cells are recruited in small numbers by each seasonal influenza vaccination, according to the authors' suggestion.

Material: PBMCs from blood, obtained roughly 6 weeks after vaccination. The TCR originated in a man aged 45-65 years who received an inactivated influenza vaccine. The chain recombines TRBV4-3 with TRBJ2-7, with D possibly being TRBD2 (6 bases). CDR3 sequence (DNA): TGCGCCAGCAGCCAAGATTGGGGGAGGAAAATGTCCGAGCAGTACTTC. This gives the protein CASSQDWGRKMSEQYF.